The next 10 T cell receptor beta chains were all read from a single sample in a study of blood T cell repertoires in COVID-19. The assay was immunoSEQ multiplex PCR, and TCRdb's table has in-frame clones only and misses some. The data hold roughly 220,000 clones, with 80% to 85% observed a single time. The sequencing sample was made of peripheral blood. The receptor set was obtained from a woman in her sixties who had recovered from COVID-19.

This clone came up once. The chain couples TRBV19 to TRBJ2-7, with D perhaps matching TRBD2 (6 bases). Deletions cut 5 bases from V and 6 bases from J, with 11 bases between. CDR3 length: 12 residues. Germline CDR1 reads LNHDA; CDR2 reads SQIVND (reference sequence). In nucleotides, the CDR3 is TGTGCCAGTAGTGCTGTCGGGGGCGAGCAGTACTTC. Encoded protein: CASSAVGGEQYF.

The V gene is TRBV27, the J gene TRBJ1-6; 7 bases align to TRBD1. Germline V lookup: CDR1 MNHEY, CDR2 SMNVEV (reference sequence). The CDR3 has 18 amino acids. The V and J ends lost 3 bases and 2 bases, in that order; junction bases with no gene match: 10. The DNA of the CDR3 is TGTGCCAGCAGTTTCGCCAACAGGGGACTAGCCTATAATTCACCCCTCCACTTT. Amino acids: CASSFANRGLAYNSPLHF.

V and J are TRBV4-1 and TRBJ2-1; 8 bases are a match to TRBD1. Germline V gene lookup returns CDR1 MGHRA and CDR2 YSYEKL. V shed 4 bases and J 6 bases; nucleotides not matched to a gene: 8. The length of the CDR3 is 15 residues. The CDR3 reads CASSLWTGNGNEQFF. As DNA, the CDR3 is TGCGCCAGCAGCCTCTGGACAGGGAACGGCAATGAGCAGTTCTTC.

For the CDR3, the DNA is TGTGCCAGCGTTCCCCCCCGGTCAGGTGAGCAGTACTTC. Translation gives CASVPPRSGEQYF. The rearrangement uses TRBV2 and TRBJ2-7; D remains unclear. V gave up 8 bases and J gave up 7 bases, with 18 bases separating them. Germline values: CDR1 SNHLY, CDR2 FYNNEI. This CDR3 is built from 13 residues.

The chain links TRBV9 to TRBJ2-3, with D tentatively TRBD1 (6 bases). This CDR3 comprises 16 residues. Trimming removed 0 bases from V and 0 bases from J, with 11 bases in between. CDR1 is SGDLS and CDR2 is YYNGEE in the germline V gene. The CDR3 DNA is TGTGCCAGCAGCGTAGCGCGACAGGTCAGCACAGATACGCAGTATTTT. As protein: CASSVARQVSTDTQYF.

The chain combines TRBV6-6 with TRBJ1-5; TRBD1 agrees at 8 bases. Germline V gene sequence: CDR1 MNHNY, CDR2 SVGAGI (reference sequence). V lost 5 bases and J lost 4; bases outside the gene matches: 10. The CDR3 has 16 amino acids. CDR3 nucleotide sequence: TGTGCCAGCAGTAAAGGACAGGGCGACCGAAATCAGCCCCAGCATTTT. It codes for CASSKGQGDRNQPQHF.

This sequence joins TRBV11-2 and TRBJ1-1; no definite D call. Looked up from germline, CDR1 is SGHAT and CDR2 is FQNNGV. This CDR3 region has 16 residues. V lost 5 bases and J lost 0, with 16 bases in between. This CDR3 is CASSPNYKRMNTEAFF. The CDR3 region has the DNA TGTGCCAGCAGCCCCAACTACAAGCGAATGAACACTGAAGCTTTCTTT.

This clone was seen a single time. J is TRBJ2-1 and V is TRBV18; 8 bases agree with TRBD2. The CDR3 has 17 amino acids. V shed 0 bases, J shed 8 bases, and the junction held 12 bases outside the gene matches. Germline-derived CDR1 and CDR2 are KGHSH and LQKENI. CDR3 sequence: CASSPPVGGADFDEQFF. The CDR3 coding sequence is TGTGCCAGCTCACCACCGGTCGGGGGGGCGGATTTCGATGAGCAGTTCTTC.

The chain is built from TRBV10-3 and TRBJ1-4; TRBD1 matches 12 bases. The CDR3 is 21 amino acids. The germline gives CDR1 ENHRY, CDR2 SYGVKD. Losses at the gene ends were 0 bases for V and 5 bases for J; bases not matched to a gene: 16. CDR3 residues: CAISESAGTGGARRRNEKLFF. The DNA of the CDR3 is TGTGCCATCAGTGAGTCTGCCGGGACAGGGGGCGCGAGGAGGCGAAATGAAAAACTGTTTTTT.

The V gene is TRBV7-9, the J gene TRBJ1-4, with 7 bases matching TRBD1. CDR1 is SEHNR, CDR2 FQNEAQ, per germline (reference sequence). V gave up 5 bases and J gave up 5 bases; unmatched junction bases: 8. The CDR3 totals 15 residues. Written as DNA, the CDR3 is TGTGCCAGCAGCCCTCGACAGGGTTCCAATGAAAAACTGTTTTTT. This sequence encodes CASSPRQGSNEKLFF.